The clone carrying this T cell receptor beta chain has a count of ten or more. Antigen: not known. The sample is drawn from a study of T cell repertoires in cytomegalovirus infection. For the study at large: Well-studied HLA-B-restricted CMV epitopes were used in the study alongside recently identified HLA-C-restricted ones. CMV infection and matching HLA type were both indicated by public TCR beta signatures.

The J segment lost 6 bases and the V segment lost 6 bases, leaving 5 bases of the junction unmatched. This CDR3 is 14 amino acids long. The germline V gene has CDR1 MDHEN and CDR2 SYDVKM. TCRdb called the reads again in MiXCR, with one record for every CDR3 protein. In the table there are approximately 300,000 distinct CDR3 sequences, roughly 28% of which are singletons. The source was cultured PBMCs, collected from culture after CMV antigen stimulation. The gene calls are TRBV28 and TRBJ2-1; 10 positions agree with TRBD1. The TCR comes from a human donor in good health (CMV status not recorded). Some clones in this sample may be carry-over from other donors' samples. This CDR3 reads CASRPRQGANEQFF. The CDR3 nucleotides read TGTGCCAGCAGACCGCGACAGGGGGCCAATGAGCAGTTCTTC.